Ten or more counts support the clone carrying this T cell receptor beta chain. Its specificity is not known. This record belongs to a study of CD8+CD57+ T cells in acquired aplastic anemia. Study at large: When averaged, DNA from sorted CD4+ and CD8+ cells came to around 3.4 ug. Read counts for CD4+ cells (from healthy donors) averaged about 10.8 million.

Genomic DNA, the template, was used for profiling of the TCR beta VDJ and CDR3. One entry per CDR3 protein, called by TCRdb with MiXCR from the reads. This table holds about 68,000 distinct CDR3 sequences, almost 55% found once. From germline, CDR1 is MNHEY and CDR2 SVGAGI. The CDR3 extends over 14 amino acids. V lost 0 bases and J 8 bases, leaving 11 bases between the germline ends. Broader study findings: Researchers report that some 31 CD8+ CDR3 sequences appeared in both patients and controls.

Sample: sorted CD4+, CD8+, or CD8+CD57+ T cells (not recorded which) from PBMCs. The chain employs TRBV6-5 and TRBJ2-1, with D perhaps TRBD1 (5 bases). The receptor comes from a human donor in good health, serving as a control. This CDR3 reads CASSYSGLSDEQFF. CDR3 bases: TGTGCCAGCAGTTACTCGGGGCTCTCCGATGAGCAGTTCTTC.